This TCR beta chain was identified during a study of T cells in Graves' hyperthyroidism and ophthalmopathy. At the level of the study: Staff took peripheral blood when the initial diagnosis was made, before any treatment began.

This CDR3 contains 13 residues. Per germline, CDR1 PRHDT and CDR2 FYEKMQ (reference sequence). The germline V and J ends were trimmed by 1 base and 5 bases, with 6 bases remaining between them. This clonotype was picked up a small number of times. A much larger clonotype is one base distant, so this may be a read error. It was RNA transcripts that yielded the amplified TCR beta CDR3 regions. The TCR CDR3 first-round RT-PCR relied on the HTBI primer set. TCRdb recomputed calls from the multiplex PCR reads with MiXCR, one row per CDR3 protein. The sample includes 350,000 to 500,000 distinct CDR3 sequences, approximately 15% seen only once; the top ten take approximately 5.3%.

The J gene is TRBJ2-1, the V gene TRBV13; no firm D call. What was sequenced was blood. This receptor was identified in a woman in her late teens or twenties with Graves' hyperthyroidism. CDR3 in DNA: TGTGCCAGCAGCTTAGAACAGAACAATGAGCAGTTCTTC. Translating it yields CASSLEQNNEQFF.